The rows below give T cell receptor beta chains drawn from one sample of a study of identifying expanded T cells in peripheral blood. Here immunoSEQ multiplex PCR was the method, and the copy in TCRdb shows in-frame clones only, minus some. The data hold 75,000 to 90,000 clones, with approximately 90% observed a single time. The sequenced sample was blood. These receptor sequences come from a person between 18 and 70 years old in good health. The CDR3 runs from the conserved cysteine through the conserved F or W. The D gene is left open where the match is weak. Clone size is shown for a subset of rows, as once, few, many or a class of expanded clone.

size | J | D | V | DNA | CDR3
few | TRBJ1-5 | - | TRBV2 | TGTGCCAGCAGTTTACTAAAGGCCCAGCATTTT | CASSLLKAQHF
once | TRBJ2-5 | - | TRBV27 | TGTGCCAGCAGTCCTAGGGGCCAAGAGACCCAGTACTTC | CASSPRGQETQYF
- | TRBJ1-1 | - | TRBV30 | TGTGCCTGGAGTGTAAAGGGGAACACTGAAGCTTTCTTT | CAWSVKGNTEAFF
- | TRBJ1-5 | TRBD1 | TRBV6-5 | TGTGCCAGTCAACCGGCAGGGGGAAGGAATCAGCCCCAGCATTTT | CASQPAGGRNQPQHF
- | TRBJ1-4 | - | TRBV13 | TGTGCCAGCAGCTCCTATGGCGCCTACGGTGAAAAACTGTTTTTT | CASSSYGAYGEKLFF
- | TRBJ2-4 | - | TRBV6-1 | TGTGCCAGCAGTGCTGGCGGGACTTTAGCCAAAAACATTCAGTACTTC | CASSAGGTLAKNIQYF
- | TRBJ1-2 | - | TRBV10-3 | TGTGCCATCAGTGAGTCTAGGACACCCCTCGGGGGGGGCTACACCTTC | CAISESRTPLGGGYTF
- | TRBJ1-2 | - | TRBV30 | TGTGCCTGGAGCCTAGCTCTAGGAGGCTACACCTTC | CAWSLALGGYTF
- | TRBJ2-1 | TRBD2 | TRBV11-2 | TGTGCCAGCAGCTTTGTAGCGGGATACAATGAGCAGTTCTTC | CASSFVAGYNEQFF
once | TRBJ2-7 | - | TRBV27 | TGTGCCAGCAGTTTACGGGAAAGCACCTGCGAGCAGTACTTC | CASSLRESTCEQYF
- | TRBJ2-5 | - | TRBV7-2 | TGTGCCAGCAGACGGACGGTACAAGAGACCCAGTACTTC | CASRRTVQETQYF
- | TRBJ1-1 | - | TRBV19 | TGTGCCAGTAGACAGCACTTGAACACTGAAGCTTTCTTT | CASRQHLNTEAFF
- | TRBJ1-1 | - | TRBV5-1 | TGCGCCAGCAGCCTGGACGGACCCTCGAGGACTGAAGCTTTCTTT | CASSLDGPSRTEAFF
- | TRBJ2-1 | - | TRBV7-9 | TGTGCCAGCAGCTTACCACTAGTTACGGAAAATGAGCAGTTCTTC | CASSLPLVTENEQFF
- | TRBJ2-6 | - | TRBV28 | TGTGCCAGCAGTCTCAGACTGGGCTCTGGGGCCAACGTCCTGACTTTC | CASSLRLGSGANVLTF
- | TRBJ2-2 | - | TRBV6-4 | TGTGCCAGCAGTGACAGGGACACCGGGGAGCTGTTTTTT | CASSDRDTGELFF
few | TRBJ1-5 | - | TRBV4-1 | TGCGCCAGCAGCCAAGCGGCCGCCAATCAGCCCCAGCATTTT | CASSQAAANQPQHF
- | TRBJ1-2 | TRBD1 | TRBV6-5 | TGTGCCAGCAGTTTTCTACAGGGGGCATATGGCTACACCTTC | CASSFLQGAYGYTF
- | TRBJ2-5 | - | TRBV14 | TGTGCCAGCAGCCCCCAACCGGTGCGAGGGACCCAGTACTTC | CASSPQPVRGTQYF
- | TRBJ1-6 | TRBD1 | TRBV7-8 | TGTGCCAGCAGCTTAGTGGGGACAGGGAATAATTCACCCCTCCACTTT | CASSLVGTGNNSPLHF
- | TRBJ1-5 | TRBD1 | TRBV10-3 | TGTGCCATCAGTGGACAGGGGGTTCAGCCCCAGCATTTT | CAISGQGVQPQHF
- | TRBJ2-3 | - | TRBV6-6 | TGTGCCAGCAGTTACGGAACGGGCACAGATACGCAGTATTTT | CASSYGTGTDTQYF
- | TRBJ2-7 | TRBD2 | TRBV6-1 | TGTGCCAGCAGTCATAGCGGGAGCGACTACGAGCAGTACTTC | CASSHSGSDYEQYF
many | TRBJ2-2 | TRBD2 | TRBV6-4 | TGTGCCAGCAGCTTACTAGCGGGAGCGGGCACCGGGGAGCTGTTTTTT | CASSLLAGAGTGELFF
- | TRBJ1-5 | - | TRBV2 | TGTGCCAGCAGGGGACGGTGGGATCAGCCCCAGCATTTT | CASRGRWDQPQHF